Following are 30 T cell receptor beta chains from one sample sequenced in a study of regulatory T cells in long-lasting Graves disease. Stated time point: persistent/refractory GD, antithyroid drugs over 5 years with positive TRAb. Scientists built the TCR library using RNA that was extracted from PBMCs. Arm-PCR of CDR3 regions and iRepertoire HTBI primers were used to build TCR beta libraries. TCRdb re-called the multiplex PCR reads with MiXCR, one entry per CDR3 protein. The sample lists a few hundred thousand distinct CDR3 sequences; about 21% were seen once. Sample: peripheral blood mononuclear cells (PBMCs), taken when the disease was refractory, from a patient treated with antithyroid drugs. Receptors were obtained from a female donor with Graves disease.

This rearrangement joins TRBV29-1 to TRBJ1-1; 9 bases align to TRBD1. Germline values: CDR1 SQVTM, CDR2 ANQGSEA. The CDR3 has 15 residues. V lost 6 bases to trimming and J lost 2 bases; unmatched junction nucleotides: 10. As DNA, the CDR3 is TGCAGCGTGGACGGGACAGGGAGGAGTAACACTGAAGCTTTCTTT. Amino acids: CSVDGTGRSNTEAFF.

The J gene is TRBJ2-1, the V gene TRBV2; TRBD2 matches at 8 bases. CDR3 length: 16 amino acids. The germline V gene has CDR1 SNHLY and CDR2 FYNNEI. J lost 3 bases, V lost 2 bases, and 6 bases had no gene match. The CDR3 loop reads CASSERSSGNYNEQFF. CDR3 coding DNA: TGTGCCAGCAGTGAAAGGAGTAGCGGGAACTACAATGAGCAGTTCTTC. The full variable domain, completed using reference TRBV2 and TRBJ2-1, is EPEVTQTPSHQVTQMGQEVILRCVPISNHLYFYWYRQILGQKVEFLVSFYNNEISEKSEIFDDQFSVERPDGSNFTLKIRSTKLEDSAMYFCASSERSSGNYNEQFFGPGTRLTVL.

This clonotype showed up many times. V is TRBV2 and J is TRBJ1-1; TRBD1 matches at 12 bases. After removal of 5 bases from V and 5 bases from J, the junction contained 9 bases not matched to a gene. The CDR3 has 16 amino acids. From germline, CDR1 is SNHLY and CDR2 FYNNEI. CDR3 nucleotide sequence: TGTGCCAGCAGTCCGGGACAGGGGGCGAGAGGAACTGAAGCTTTCTTT. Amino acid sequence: CASSPGQGARGTEAFF.

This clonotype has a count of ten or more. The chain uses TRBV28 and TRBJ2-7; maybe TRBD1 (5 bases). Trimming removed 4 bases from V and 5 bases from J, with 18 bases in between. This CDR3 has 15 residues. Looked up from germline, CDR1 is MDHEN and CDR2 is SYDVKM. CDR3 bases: TGTGCCAGCAGTTCCTTAGGGTCCAGGGCAAACGAGCAGTACTTC. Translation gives CASSSLGSRANEQYF.

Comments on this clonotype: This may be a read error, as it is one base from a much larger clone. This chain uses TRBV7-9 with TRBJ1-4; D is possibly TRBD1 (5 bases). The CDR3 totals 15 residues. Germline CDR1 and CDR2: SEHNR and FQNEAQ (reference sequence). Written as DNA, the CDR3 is TGTGCCAGCAGCCGAACCGGGACCACGGTGGGGGAACTGGTTTTT. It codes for CASSRTGTTVGELVF.

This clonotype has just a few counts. CDR3 DNA: TGTGCCAGCAGCTCCGGGACAGTTATACTCATGAACACTGAAGCTTTCTTT. This translates into CASSSGTVILMNTEAFF. V is TRBV5-5 and J is TRBJ1-1; 7 bases line up with TRBD1. V gave up 3 bases and J gave up 0 bases; unmatched junction bases: 11. The CDR3 is made up of 17 amino acids. The germline V gene encodes CDR1 SGHKS and CDR2 YYEKEE (reference sequence).

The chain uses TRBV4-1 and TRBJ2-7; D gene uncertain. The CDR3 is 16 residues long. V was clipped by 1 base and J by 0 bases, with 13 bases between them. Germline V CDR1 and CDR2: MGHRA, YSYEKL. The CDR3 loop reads CASSQGLSVTSYEQYF. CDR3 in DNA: TGCGCCAGCAGCCAAGGTTTGAGCGTTACCTCCTACGAGCAGTACTTC.

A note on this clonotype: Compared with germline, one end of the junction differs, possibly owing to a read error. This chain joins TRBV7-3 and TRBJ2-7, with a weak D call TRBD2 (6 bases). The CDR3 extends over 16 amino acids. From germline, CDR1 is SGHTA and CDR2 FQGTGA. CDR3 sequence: CASTTRLASRSYGQYF. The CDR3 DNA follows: TGTGCCAGCACAACCCGCCTAGCGTCCCGCTCCTACGGGCAGTACTTC.

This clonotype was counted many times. CDR3 region: CSALRTQTLYEQYF. In DNA, the CDR3 is TGCAGTGCTCTCCGCACCCAGACTCTCTACGAGCAGTACTTC. This chain links TRBV20-1 with TRBJ2-7; D not resolved. Trimming left V 5 bases short and J 3 bases short, with 17 bases between. CDR3 size: 14 residues. Germline CDR1 and CDR2: DFQATT and SNEGSKA (reference sequence).

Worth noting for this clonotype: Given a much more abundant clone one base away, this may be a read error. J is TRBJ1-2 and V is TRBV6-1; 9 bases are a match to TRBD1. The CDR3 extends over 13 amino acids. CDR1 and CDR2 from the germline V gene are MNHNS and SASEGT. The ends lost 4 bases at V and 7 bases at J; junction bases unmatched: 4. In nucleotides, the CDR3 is TGTGCCAGCAGTGTTACAGGGGGCCGTGGCTACACCTTC. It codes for CASSVTGGRGYTF.

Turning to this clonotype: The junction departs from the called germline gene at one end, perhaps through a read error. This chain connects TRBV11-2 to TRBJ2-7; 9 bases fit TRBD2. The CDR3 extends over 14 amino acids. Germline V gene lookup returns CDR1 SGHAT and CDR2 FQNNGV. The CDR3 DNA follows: TGTGCCCGCAGCCCGACAACACCAGCGGGAGGGCAGTACTTC. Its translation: CARSPTTPAGGQYF.

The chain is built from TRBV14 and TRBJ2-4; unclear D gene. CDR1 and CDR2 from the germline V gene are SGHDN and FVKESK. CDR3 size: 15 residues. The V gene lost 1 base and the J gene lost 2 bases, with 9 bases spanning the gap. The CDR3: CASSQGTPSKNIQYF. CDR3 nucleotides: TGTGCCAGCAGCCAAGGGACGCCCTCCAAAAACATTCAGTACTTC.

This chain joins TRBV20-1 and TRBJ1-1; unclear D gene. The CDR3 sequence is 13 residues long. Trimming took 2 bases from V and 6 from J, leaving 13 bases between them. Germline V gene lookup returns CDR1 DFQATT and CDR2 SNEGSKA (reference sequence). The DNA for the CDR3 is TGCAGTGCTAGAACCCGGTTGATGGCTGAAGCTTTCTTT. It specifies CSARTRLMAEAFF.

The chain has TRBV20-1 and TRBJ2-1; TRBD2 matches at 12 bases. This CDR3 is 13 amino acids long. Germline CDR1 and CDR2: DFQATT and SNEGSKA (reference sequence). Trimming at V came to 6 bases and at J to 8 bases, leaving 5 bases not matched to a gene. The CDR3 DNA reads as TGCAGTGCGCGACTAGCGGGAGTTGATGAGCAGTTCTTC. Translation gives CSARLAGVDEQFF.

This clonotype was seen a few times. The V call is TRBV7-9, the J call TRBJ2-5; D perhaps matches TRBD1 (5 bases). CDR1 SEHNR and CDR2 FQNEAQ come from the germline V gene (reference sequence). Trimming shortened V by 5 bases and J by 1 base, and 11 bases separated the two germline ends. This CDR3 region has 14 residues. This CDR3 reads CASSPHRPQETQYF. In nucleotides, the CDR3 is TGTGCCAGCAGCCCACACAGGCCCCAAGAGACCCAGTACTTC.

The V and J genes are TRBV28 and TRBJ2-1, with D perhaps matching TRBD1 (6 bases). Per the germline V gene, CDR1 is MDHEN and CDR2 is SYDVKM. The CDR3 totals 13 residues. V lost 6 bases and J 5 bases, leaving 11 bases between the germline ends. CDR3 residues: CASRYGTHNEQFF. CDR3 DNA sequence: TGTGCCAGCAGATACGGGACACACAATGAGCAGTTCTTC.

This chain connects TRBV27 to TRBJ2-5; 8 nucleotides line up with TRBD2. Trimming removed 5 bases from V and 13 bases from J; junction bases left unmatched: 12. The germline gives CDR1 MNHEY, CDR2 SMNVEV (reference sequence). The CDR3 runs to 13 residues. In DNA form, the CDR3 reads TGTGCCAGCAGTCTAGCGGGTAGCTACGAGCGGTACTTC. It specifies CASSLAGSYERYF.

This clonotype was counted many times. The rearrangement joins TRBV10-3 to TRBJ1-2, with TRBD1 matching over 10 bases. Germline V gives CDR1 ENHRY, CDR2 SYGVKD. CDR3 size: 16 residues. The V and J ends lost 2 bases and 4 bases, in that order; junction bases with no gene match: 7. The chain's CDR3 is CAISERPGTGVYGYTF. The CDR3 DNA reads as TGTGCCATCAGTGAGCGTCCCGGGACAGGGGTCTATGGCTACACCTTC.

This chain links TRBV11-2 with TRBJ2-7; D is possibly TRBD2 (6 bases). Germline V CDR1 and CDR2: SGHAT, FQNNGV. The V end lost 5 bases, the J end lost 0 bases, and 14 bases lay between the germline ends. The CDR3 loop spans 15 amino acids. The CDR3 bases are TGTGCCAGCAGCGCCCCGGGAGCCGGCTCCTACGAGCAGTACTTC. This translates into CASSAPGAGSYEQYF.

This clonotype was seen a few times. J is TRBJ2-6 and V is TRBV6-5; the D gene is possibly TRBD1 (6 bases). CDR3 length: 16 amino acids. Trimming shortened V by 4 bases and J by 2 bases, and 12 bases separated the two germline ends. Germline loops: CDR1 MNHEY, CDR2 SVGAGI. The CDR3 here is CASSWKQGTGANVLTF. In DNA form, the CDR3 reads TGTGCCAGCAGTTGGAAACAGGGTACTGGGGCCAACGTCCTGACTTTC.

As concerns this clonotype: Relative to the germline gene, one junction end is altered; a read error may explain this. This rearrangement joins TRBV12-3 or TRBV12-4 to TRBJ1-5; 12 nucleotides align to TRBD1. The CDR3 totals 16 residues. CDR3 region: CASSFAGTGGKQPQHF. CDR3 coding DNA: TGTGCCAGCAGTTTCGCCGGGACAGGGGGCAAACAGCCCCAGCATTTT.

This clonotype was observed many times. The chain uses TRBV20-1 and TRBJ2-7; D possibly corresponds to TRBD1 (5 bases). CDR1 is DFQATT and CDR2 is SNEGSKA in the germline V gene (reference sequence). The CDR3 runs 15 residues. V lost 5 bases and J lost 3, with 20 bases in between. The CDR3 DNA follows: TGCAGTGCTCGCCAAAGGTGGATAGACAGCTACGAGCAGTACTTC. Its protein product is CSARQRWIDSYEQYF.

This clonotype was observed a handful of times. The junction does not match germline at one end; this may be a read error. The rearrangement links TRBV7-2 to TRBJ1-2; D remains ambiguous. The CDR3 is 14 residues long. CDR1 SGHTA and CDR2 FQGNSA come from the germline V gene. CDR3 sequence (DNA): TGTGCCAACAGCTTCAAGGGAGCTAACTATGGCTACACCTTC. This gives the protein CANSFKGANYGYTF.

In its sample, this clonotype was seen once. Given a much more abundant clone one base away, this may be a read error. The CDR3 coding sequence is TGTGCCAGCAGTTACTCGACCCTACGAGAGACCCAGTACTTC. It specifies CASSYSTLRETQYF. J is TRBJ2-5 and V is TRBV6-5; D not resolved. Germline values: CDR1 MNHEY, CDR2 SVGAGI. V was trimmed by 0 bases and J by 4 bases, leaving 9 bases between them. This CDR3 region has 14 residues.

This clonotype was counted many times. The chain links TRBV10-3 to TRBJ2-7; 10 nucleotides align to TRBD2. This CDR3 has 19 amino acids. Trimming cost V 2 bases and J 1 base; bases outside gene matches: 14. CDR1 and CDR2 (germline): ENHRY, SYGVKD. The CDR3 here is CAISEDRGLASFNSYEQYF. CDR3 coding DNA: TGTGCCATCAGTGAGGATCGGGGACTAGCGAGCTTTAATTCCTACGAGCAGTACTTC.

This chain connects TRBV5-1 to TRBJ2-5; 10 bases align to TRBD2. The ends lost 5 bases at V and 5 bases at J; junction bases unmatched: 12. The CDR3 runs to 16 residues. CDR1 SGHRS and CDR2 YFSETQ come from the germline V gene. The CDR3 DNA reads TGCGCCAGCAGTCCAGGCACTAGCGGGATACGGGAGACCCAGTACTTC. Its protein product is CASSPGTSGIRETQYF. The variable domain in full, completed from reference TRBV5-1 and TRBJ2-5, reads KAGVTQTPRYLIKTRGQQVTLSCSPISGHRSVSWYQQTPGQGLQFLFEYFSETQRNKGNFPGRFSGRQFSNSRSEMNVSTLELGDSALYLCASSPGTSGIRETQYFGPGTRLLVL.

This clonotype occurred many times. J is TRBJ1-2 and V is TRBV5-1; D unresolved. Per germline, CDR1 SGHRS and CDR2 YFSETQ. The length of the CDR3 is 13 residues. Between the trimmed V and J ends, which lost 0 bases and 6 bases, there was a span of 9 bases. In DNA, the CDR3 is TGCGCCAGCAGCTTGGTCAGCGGGAATGGCTACACCTTC. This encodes CASSLVSGNGYTF.

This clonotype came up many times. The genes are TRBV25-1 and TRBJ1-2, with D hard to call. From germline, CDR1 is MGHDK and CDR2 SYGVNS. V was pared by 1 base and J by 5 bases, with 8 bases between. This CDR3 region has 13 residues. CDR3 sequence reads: CASSESTGYGYTF. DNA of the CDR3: TGTGCCAGCAGTGAATCCACGGGGTATGGCTACACCTTC.

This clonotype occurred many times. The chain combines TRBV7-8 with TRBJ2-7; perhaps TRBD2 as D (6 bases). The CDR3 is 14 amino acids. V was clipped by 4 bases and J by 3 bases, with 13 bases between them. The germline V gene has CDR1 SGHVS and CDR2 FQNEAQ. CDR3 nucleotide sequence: TGTGCCAGCAGCTCGGGAGTTTCCGACTACGAGCAGTACTTC. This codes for CASSSGVSDYEQYF.

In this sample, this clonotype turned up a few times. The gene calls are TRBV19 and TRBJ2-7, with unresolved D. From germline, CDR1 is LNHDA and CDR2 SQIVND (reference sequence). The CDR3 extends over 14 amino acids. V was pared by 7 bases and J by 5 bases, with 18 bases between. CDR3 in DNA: TGTGCCAGTACCGCAGGCGGCAATGAGGACGAGCAGTACTTC. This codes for CASTAGGNEDEQYF.